A single sample is the source of the 18 T cell receptor beta chains below, sequenced in a study of CD8 T cells in ankylosing spondylitis. From the 5' RACE reads, TCRdb called clonotypes with MiXCR, one entry per CDR3 protein. Of about 140,000 distinct CDR3 sequences listed, 7% to 9% are singletons. The sample taken for sequencing was synovial fluid, either unsorted or a sorted T cell fraction (not recorded which). Receptors originate from a male donor with ankylosing spondylitis.

This clonotype was observed a few times. The genes are TRBV20-1 and TRBJ1-2, with 9 bases identical to TRBD1. Germline trimming cut 0 bases from V and 6 bases from J; bases unmatched to any gene: 11. Germline-derived CDR1 and CDR2 are DFQATT and SNEGSKA (reference sequence). There are 16 residues in the CDR3. The CDR3 loop is CSARDSPGQGSHGYTF. CDR3 nucleotides: TGCAGTGCTAGAGATAGTCCGGGACAGGGTTCCCATGGCTACACCTTC.

The chain recombines TRBV18 with TRBJ2-1; D is undetermined. Trimming cost V 2 bases and J 6 bases, with 8 bases left between them. From germline, CDR1 is KGHSH and CDR2 LQKENI. The length of the CDR3 is 13 residues. CDR3 loop: CASSPITGNEQFF. DNA of the CDR3: TGTGCCAGCTCACCAATCACGGGCAATGAGCAGTTCTTC.

This clonotype came up many times. The chain carries TRBV4-2 and TRBJ2-6; the D gene is possibly TRBD1 (5 bases). V dropped 1 base and J dropped 0 bases, with 13 bases sitting between them. The germline CDR1 and CDR2 sequences are LGHNA and YNFKEQ. This CDR3 is 18 amino acids long. The CDR3 sequence: CASSQVRQGSSGANVLTF. The CDR3 bases are TGTGCCAGCAGCCAAGTCAGGCAGGGAAGCTCTGGGGCCAACGTCCTGACTTTC.

This clonotype has a count of ten or more. This chain links TRBV7-2 with TRBJ2-1; D not resolved. From germline, CDR1 is SGHTA and CDR2 FQGNSA. Deletions cut 1 base from V and 3 bases from J, with 4 bases between. This CDR3 comprises 13 residues. For the CDR3, the DNA is TGTGCCAGCAGCTTAGGTAACTACAATGAGCAGTTCTTC. Residues: CASSLGNYNEQFF.

This clonotype was seen repeatedly, ten times or more. This chain joins TRBV14 and TRBJ2-1; D might be TRBD1 (6 bases). Germline CDR1 and CDR2: SGHDN and FVKESK. The CDR3 contains 17 residues. With 1 base removed from V and 8 bases from J, the gap between germline ends came to 21 bases. The CDR3 nucleotides are TGTGCCAGCAGCCAAGGGCTCGGACTTACCTCAGGGGATGAGCAGTTCTTC. Translated: CASSQGLGLTSGDEQFF.

In its sample, this clonotype was seen many times. The chain carries TRBV7-2 and TRBJ1-2; no definite D call. Per the germline V gene, CDR1 is SGHTA and CDR2 is FQGNSA. The CDR3 consists of 13 residues. V was clipped by 4 bases and J by 3 bases, with 9 bases between them. The CDR3 DNA follows: TGTGCCAGCAGCTCCACTGGCGACTATGGCTACACCTTC. Its translation: CASSSTGDYGYTF.

In this sample, this clonotype turned up many times. The J gene is TRBJ1-2, the V gene TRBV7-2; TRBD1 is a possible D gene (5 bases). The CDR3 consists of 14 residues. CDR1 is SGHTA and CDR2 is FQGNSA in the germline V gene. Trimming cost V 2 bases and J 8 bases, with 15 bases left between them. The CDR3 DNA follows: TGTGCCAGCAGCTTATCTAGGGGTTGGGGCGGCTACACCTTC. It codes for CASSLSRGWGGYTF.

J is TRBJ2-1 and V is TRBV7-2; TRBD1 is a possible D gene (6 bases). Germline V lookup: CDR1 SGHTA, CDR2 FQGNSA. This CDR3 is built from 14 residues. Trimming left V 4 bases short and J 5 bases short, with 12 bases between. In DNA, the CDR3 is TGTGCCAGCAGCTCCGGGACACTTAACAATGAGCAGTTCTTC. It translates to CASSSGTLNNEQFF.

This clonotype appeared a few times. The chain carries TRBV7-3 and TRBJ2-2; 11 bases agree with TRBD2. This CDR3 comprises 17 residues. The J segment lost 4 bases and the V segment lost 6 bases, leaving 10 bases of the junction unmatched. Germline V lookup: CDR1 SGHTA, CDR2 FQGTGA. DNA of the CDR3: TGTGCCAGCAGAGAAACTAGCGGGGGTATCGGCACCGGGGAGCTGTTTTTT. Its protein product is CASRETSGGIGTGELFF. The complete variable domain, with remaining parts taken from reference TRBV7-3 and TRBJ2-2, reads GAGVSQTPSNKVTEKGKYVELRCDPISGHTALYWYRQSLGQGPEFLIYFQGTGAADDSGLPNDRFFAVRPEGSVSTLKIQRTERGDSAVYLCASRETSGGIGTGELFFGEGSRLTVL.

This clonotype was observed a handful of times. The chain carries TRBV20-1 and TRBJ1-5; unclear D gene. Trimming cost V 0 bases and J 0 bases, with 12 bases left between them. CDR1 and CDR2 (germline): DFQATT, SNEGSKA (reference sequence). CDR3 length: 16 residues. The CDR3 loop reads CSARDWQLDSNQPQHF. The CDR3 DNA follows: TGCAGTGCTAGAGATTGGCAGCTCGATAGCAATCAGCCCCAGCATTTT.

This clonotype was seen only a few times. The genes are TRBV18 and TRBJ2-2; D might be TRBD2 (6 bases). Trimming removed 5 bases from V and 4 bases from J, with 14 bases in between. The CDR3 has 15 residues. Germline V gene sequence: CDR1 KGHSH, CDR2 LQKENI. The CDR3 region is CASSATRDFTGELFF. The CDR3 coding sequence is TGTGCCAGCTCAGCGACTCGGGACTTCACCGGGGAGCTGTTTTTT. Complete variable domain (other parts from reference TRBV18 and TRBJ2-2): NAGVMQNPRHLVRRRGQEARLRCSPMKGHSHVYWYRQLPEEGLKFMVYLQKENIIDESGMPKERFSAEFPKEGPSILRIQQVVRGDSAAYFCASSATRDFTGELFFGEGSRLTVL.

With respect to this clonotype: The germline gene is not matched at one end of the junction; a read error may be the cause. This rearrangement joins TRBV12-3 or TRBV12-4 to TRBJ2-1; 12 nucleotides agree with TRBD2. The CDR3 runs to 18 residues. CDR3: CARSSTSGRAGSYNEQFF. For the CDR3, the DNA is TGTGCCCGCAGTTCGACTAGCGGGAGAGCGGGCTCCTACAATGAGCAGTTCTTC.

The sample holds many counts of this clonotype. The chain couples TRBV24-1 to TRBJ2-2, with 7 bases identical to TRBD1. CDR1 is KGHDR and CDR2 is SFDVKD in the germline V gene. Trimming removed 0 bases from V and 6 bases from J; junction bases left unmatched: 12. This CDR3 has 18 residues. In DNA form, the CDR3 reads TGTGCCACCAGTGATTTGCCGAGACAGGGAAATTTGGCCGGGGAGCTGTTTTTT. Amino acid sequence: CATSDLPRQGNLAGELFF.

This clonotype came up once. As DNA, the CDR3 is TGTGCCAGCAGCCCAGGGCCTACTAATGAAAAACTGTTTTTT. It yields the protein CASSPGPTNEKLFF. This chain joins TRBV3-1 and TRBJ1-4; perhaps TRBD1 as D (5 bases). The CDR3 contains 14 residues. Germline CDR1 and CDR2: LGHDT and YNNKEL (reference sequence). Trimming stripped 4 bases from V and 2 bases from J, with 8 bases between.

This clonotype was counted a few times. V and J are TRBV6-2 or TRBV6-3 and TRBJ2-4, with D possibly being TRBD1 or TRBD2 (5 bases each). There are 11 residues in the CDR3. The V end lost 2 bases, the J end lost 13 bases, and 9 bases lay between the germline ends. Germline V gene lookup returns CDR1 MNHEY and CDR2 SVGEGT. CDR3 nucleotide sequence: TGTGCCAGCAGTTACCAGGGACCGCAGTACTTC. This codes for CASSYQGPQYF.

This clonotype has at least ten counts. The V gene is TRBV7-8, the J gene TRBJ1-5; D might be TRBD1 (6 bases). Germline CDR1 reads SGHVS; CDR2 reads FQNEAQ. This CDR3 is built from 17 residues. V was trimmed by 6 bases and J by 0 bases, leaving 18 bases between them. For the CDR3, the DNA is TGTGCCAGCAGTCAAATATGGGGGGCCGATAGCAATCAGCCCCAGCATTTT. Translating it yields CASSQIWGADSNQPQHF.

This clonotype appeared a few times. The rearrangement links TRBV20-1 to TRBJ2-3; a possible D gene is TRBD2 (5 bases). The CDR3 extends over 15 amino acids. The V end lost 6 bases, the J end lost 4 bases, and 20 bases lay between the germline ends. Germline values: CDR1 DFQATT, CDR2 SNEGSKA (reference sequence). CDR3 bases: TGCAGTGCATTGAAAGGACTTTTTGCCCCAGATACGCAGTATTTT. Encoded protein: CSALKGLFAPDTQYF.

The chain carries TRBV4-2 and TRBJ1-6; no clear D. Germline CDR1 is LGHNA and CDR2 is YNFKEQ. Trimming cost V 4 bases and J 4 bases, with 17 bases left between them. The CDR3 has 17 amino acids. The CDR3 region has the DNA TGTGCCAGCAGCCGAGACCTGCCGGGATTTTATAATTCACCCCTCCACTTT. Protein sequence: CASSRDLPGFYNSPLHF.